These 27 T cell receptor beta chains were sequenced from one sample in a study of beta chain features in type 1 diabetes. Study results and limitations: A moderate, significant TCRB CDR3 shortening appeared in type 1 diabetes across four CD4+ subsets.

The antigens these receptors bind are not known. Every bit of the isolated RNA underwent reverse transcription, so sequencing read expressed TCRB transcripts. Assay used: immunoSEQ multiplex PCR; TCRdb lists only in-frame clones, some missing. The table has 300,000 to 400,000 clones, roughly 13% seen once. The sequencing input was naive CD4+ T cells from blood. These TCRs come from a woman aged 18-29 years with type 1 diabetes.

V and J are TRBV30 and TRBJ2-3; tentatively, D is TRBD1 (5 bases). The CDR3 is made up of 18 amino acids. V was cut by 0 bases and J by 2 bases, with 21 bases left in between. The germline V gene has CDR1 GTSNPN and CDR2 SVGIG (reference sequence). The CDR3 region is CAWSVFQGGRSPTDTQYF. The CDR3 DNA reads TGTGCCTGGAGTGTCTTTCAGGGCGGCCGATCCCCCACAGATACGCAGTATTTT.

This rearrangement joins TRBV28 to TRBJ2-7; 7 bases agree with TRBD1. Germline loops: CDR1 MDHEN, CDR2 SYDVKM. V was pared by 6 bases and J by 5 bases, with 13 bases of the junction left unmatched. This CDR3 contains 15 residues. CDR3 DNA sequence: TGTGCCAGCAGCCTGGCAACCAGGGGGACCCACGAGCAGTACTTC. Protein product: CASSLATRGTHEQYF.

The rearrangement joins TRBV11-3 to TRBJ2-5; 8 nucleotides line up with TRBD2. J gave up 1 base and V 5 bases, and 9 bases lay outside the gene matches. The CDR3 is 16 amino acids. Germline V CDR1 and CDR2: SGHNT, YENEEA. CDR3 nucleotides: TGTGCCAGCAGCCCCCGACTAGCGAACAGCCAAGAGACCCAGTACTTC. Translated, it gives CASSPRLANSQETQYF.

The V gene is TRBV7-2, the J gene TRBJ2-1; D unresolved. This CDR3 contains 13 residues. V dropped 5 bases and J dropped 4 bases, with 9 bases sitting between them. Germline assignment: CDR1 SGHTA and CDR2 FQGNSA. The CDR3 bases are TGTGCCAGCAGCCTGACGGGTTACAATGAGCAGTTCTTC. Translating it yields CASSLTGYNEQFF.

This clone was observed a few times. The rearrangement uses TRBV28 and TRBJ2-7; the match to TRBD1 covers 12 bases. With 8 bases clipped from V and 1 base from J, the junction kept 3 bases outside the gene matches. The CDR3 extends over 14 amino acids. Germline V CDR1 and CDR2: MDHEN, SYDVKM. The CDR3 is CASVGQGASYEQYF. Here the CDR3 DNA reads TGTGCCAGCGTGGGACAGGGGGCGTCCTACGAGCAGTACTTC. The full variable domain, in which reference TRBV28 and TRBJ2-7 provide the parts outside the CDR3, is DVKVTQSSRYLVKRTGEKVFLECVQDMDHENMFWYRQDPGLGLRLIYFSYDVKMKEKGDIPEGYSVSREKKERFSLILESASTNQTSMYLCASVGQGASYEQYFGPGTRLTVT.

The chain links TRBV5-4 to TRBJ2-5, with TRBD2 matching 16 bases. The length of the CDR3 is 17 residues. The trim removed 4 bases at V and 2 bases at J, leaving 5 bases unmatched. The germline V gene encodes CDR1 SGHNT and CDR2 YYREEE (reference sequence). The CDR3 reads CASSPGLAGGLQETQYF. CDR3 sequence (DNA): TGTGCCAGCAGCCCGGGACTAGCGGGAGGGCTACAAGAGACCCAGTACTTC.

The rearrangement joins TRBV15 to TRBJ2-3, with 11 bases identical to TRBD2. In germline, CDR1 is LNHNV, CDR2 YYDKDF (reference sequence). V trimming: 7 bases; J trimming: 6 bases; junction bases outside the gene matches: 15. This CDR3 is built from 17 residues. In DNA form, the CDR3 reads TGTGCCACCAACCCGACGGGACTAGCGGACACCTACGATACGCAGTATTTT. Its translation: CATNPTGLADTYDTQYF.

This clone appeared a few times. This chain connects TRBV18 to TRBJ2-7; possible D gene TRBD2, 5 bases. Germline CDR1 and CDR2: KGHSH and LQKENI. Trimming left V 5 bases short and J 3 bases short, with 14 bases between. The CDR3 has 14 residues. The CDR3 bases are TGTGCCAGCTCATCGACGGACGGGAACTACGAGCAGTACTTC. Translated, it gives CASSSTDGNYEQYF. The full variable domain, completed using reference TRBV18 and TRBJ2-7, is NAGVMQNPRHLVRRRGQEARLRCSPMKGHSHVYWYRQLPEEGLKFMVYLQKENIIDESGMPKERFSAEFPKEGPSILRIQQVVRGDSAAYFCASSSTDGNYEQYFGPGTRLTVT.

The rearrangement links TRBV4-3 to TRBJ2-3, with 7 bases fitting TRBD2. Per the germline V gene, CDR1 is LGHNA and CDR2 is YSLEER. V was pared by 4 bases and J by 2 bases, with 6 bases of the junction left unmatched. The CDR3 spans 15 residues. The CDR3 region has the DNA TGCGCCAGCAGCCCGGCGGGAGTGCTCACAGATACGCAGTATTTT. Amino acids: CASSPAGVLTDTQYF.

This clone was found a few times. This rearrangement joins TRBV6-1 to TRBJ2-5; 8 positions match TRBD2. This CDR3 has 15 residues. Germline assignment: CDR1 MNHNS and CDR2 SASEGT. V lost 5 bases, J lost 4 bases, and 9 bases stayed unmatched. The CDR3: CASSRGTSGAETQYF. In nucleotides, the CDR3 is TGTGCCAGCAGTAGGGGGACTAGTGGCGCAGAGACCCAGTACTTC.

This CDR3 reads CASSVGGENYNEQFF. The CDR3 DNA sequence: TGTGCCAGCAGCGTAGGGGGGGAGAACTACAATGAGCAGTTCTTC. J is TRBJ2-1 and V is TRBV9; D may be TRBD2 (6 bases). The CDR3 is made up of 15 amino acids. Germline V gives CDR1 SGDLS, CDR2 YYNGEE. Trimming shortened V by 0 bases and J by 3 bases, and 10 bases separated the two germline ends.

The chain joins TRBV20-1 to TRBJ2-1; D gene ambiguous. The V gene's germline CDR1 is DFQATT and CDR2 SNEGSKA (reference sequence). This CDR3 comprises 10 residues. Trimming left V 8 bases short and J 4 bases short, with 6 bases between. CDR3 DNA: TGCAGTCCCCATTACAATGAGCAGTTCTTC. The encoded protein is CSPHYNEQFF.

This rearrangement joins TRBV5-1 to TRBJ2-4, with 10 bases identical to TRBD2. CDR3 length: 16 residues. Germline assignment: CDR1 SGHRS and CDR2 YFSETQ. The V and J ends lost 3 bases and 0 bases, in that order; junction bases with no gene match: 3. The CDR3 region has the DNA TGCGCCAGCAGCTGGGGACTAGCGCTAGCCAAAAACATTCAGTACTTC. Amino acid sequence: CASSWGLALAKNIQYF.

This sequence joins TRBV18 and TRBJ1-3, with TRBD1 matching 7 bases. The CDR3 sequence is 16 residues long. V lost 2 bases, J lost 0 bases, and 4 bases stayed unmatched. CDR1 is KGHSH and CDR2 is LQKENI in the germline V gene. Written as DNA, the CDR3 is TGTGCCAGCTCACCAAACAGGGGAAGCTCTGGAAACACCATATATTTT. It codes for CASSPNRGSSGNTIYF.

This clone was counted a few times. The chain uses TRBV19 and TRBJ1-5; 7 positions match TRBD1. CDR3 size: 13 residues. Germline assignment: CDR1 LNHDA and CDR2 SQIVND (reference sequence). V shed 6 bases and J 4 bases; nucleotides not matched to a gene: 3. This CDR3 reads CASRGGQNQPQHF. In DNA form, the CDR3 reads TGTGCCAGTAGGGGGGGACAGAATCAGCCCCAGCATTTT.

This clone was seen only a few times. The V and J genes are TRBV30 and TRBJ2-3, with D possibly TRBD2 on 5 matching bases. Germline V CDR1 and CDR2: GTSNPN, SVGIG (reference sequence). The CDR3 loop spans 16 amino acids. The germline V and J ends were trimmed by 0 bases and 0 bases, with 13 bases remaining between them. The CDR3 DNA reads TGTGCCTGGAGTGTAAGGCGGGTCCCTAGCACAGATACGCAGTATTTT. This codes for CAWSVRRVPSTDTQYF.

This chain joins TRBV27 and TRBJ2-1; D is perhaps TRBD1 (5 bases). With 2 bases removed from V and 5 bases from J, the gap between germline ends came to 10 bases. The CDR3 runs 14 residues. Germline-derived CDR1 and CDR2 are MNHEY and SMNVEV (reference sequence). CDR3 protein: CASSLQQENNEQFF. The CDR3, as DNA: TGTGCCAGCAGTTTACAACAGGAGAACAATGAGCAGTTCTTC.

Only a few counts were recorded for this clone. CDR3 nucleotides: TGCGCCAGCAGCCCGGGACAGACTAACTATGGCTACACCTTC. Translated, it gives CASSPGQTNYGYTF. This chain uses TRBV5-1 with TRBJ1-2; 7 bases align to TRBD1. With 4 bases clipped from V and 0 bases from J, the junction kept 3 bases outside the gene matches. This CDR3 contains 14 residues. CDR1 is SGHRS, CDR2 YFSETQ, per germline.

There are a few counts of this clone. CDR3 amino acids: CATSTAVGTTIDIPRLFF. The CDR3 region has the DNA TGTGCCACCAGCACTGCGGTCGGCACCACCATCGATATACCTCGGCTGTTTTTT. V gene TRBV15 combines with J gene TRBJ2-2; D unclear. The V end lost 4 bases, the J end lost 13 bases, and 31 bases lay between the germline ends. The CDR3 is 18 amino acids. Germline CDR1 reads LNHNV; CDR2 reads YYDKDF (reference sequence). The full variable domain, completed using reference TRBV15 and TRBJ2-2, is DAMVIQNPRYQVTQFGKPVTLSCSQTLNHNVMYWYQQKSSQAPKLLFHYYDKDFNNEADTPDNFQSRRPNTSFCFLDIRSPGLGDTAMYLCATSTAVGTTIDIPRLFFGEGSRLTVL.

This clone has only a few counts. This sequence joins TRBV18 and TRBJ2-5, with 11 bases aligning to TRBD2. CDR1 and CDR2 (germline): KGHSH, LQKENI. V shed 2 bases and J 1 base; nucleotides not matched to a gene: 3. CDR3 length: 16 amino acids. The CDR3 DNA follows: TGTGCCAGCTCACCATTCACTAGCGGGAGCCAAGAGACCCAGTACTTC. Its protein is CASSPFTSGSQETQYF.

This clone occurred a few times. This chain's CDR3 is CASSRGRENYGYTF. The CDR3 DNA reads TGTGCCAGCAGCAGGGGAAGGGAGAACTATGGCTACACCTTC. The V and J genes are TRBV6-5 and TRBJ1-2; D is perhaps TRBD1 (6 bases). The germline V gene has CDR1 MNHEY and CDR2 SVGAGI. With 6 bases removed from V and 2 bases from J, the gap between germline ends came to 13 bases. This CDR3 spans 14 amino acids.

The gene calls are TRBV18 and TRBJ1-1, with 7 bases identical to TRBD1. This CDR3 has 15 residues. V lost 3 bases and J lost 3; bases outside the gene matches: 7. Germline V gene sequence: CDR1 KGHSH, CDR2 LQKENI. The CDR3 sequence: CASSPLSQGDTEAFF. The DNA for the CDR3 is TGTGCCAGCTCACCCCTTTCTCAGGGGGACACTGAAGCTTTCTTT.

The chain carries TRBV28 and TRBJ2-7, with TRBD1 matching over 8 bases. The CDR3 contains 12 residues. Germline loops: CDR1 MDHEN, CDR2 SYDVKM. V shed 6 bases and J 4 bases; nucleotides not matched to a gene: 2. CDR3 DNA sequence: TGTGCCAGCAGCCGGACAGGGTACGAGCAGTACTTC. This sequence encodes CASSRTGYEQYF.

The rearrangement joins TRBV9 to TRBJ2-7; 7 bases are a match to TRBD2. The V and J ends lost 2 bases and 5 bases, in that order; junction bases with no gene match: 7. Germline V gene lookup returns CDR1 SGDLS and CDR2 YYNGEE. This CDR3 has 14 residues. CDR3: CASSVRGSVDEQYF. The CDR3 DNA follows: TGTGCCAGCAGCGTCCGCGGGAGCGTGGACGAGCAGTACTTC.

The chain couples TRBV2 to TRBJ2-3; TRBD2 agrees at 7 bases. With 1 base clipped from V and 7 bases from J, the junction kept 2 bases outside the gene matches. The CDR3 loop spans 13 amino acids. Germline CDR1 reads SNHLY; CDR2 reads FYNNEI. CDR3 in amino acids: CASSEGLANTQYF. The CDR3 bases are TGTGCCAGCAGTGAAGGACTAGCAAATACGCAGTATTTT.

This chain links TRBV12-5 with TRBJ1-2; a possible D gene is TRBD1 (6 bases). This CDR3 has 17 residues. Trimming cost V 0 bases and J 5 bases, with 19 bases left between them. CDR1 and CDR2 from the germline V gene are LGHNT and FRNRAP. Written as DNA, the CDR3 is TGTGCTAGTGGTTTGGTACCCTCTATCCCAGGGGTTTATGGCTACACCTTC. This translates into CASGLVPSIPGVYGYTF. Looking up the rest from reference TRBV12-5 and TRBJ1-2 gives the full variable domain: DARVTQTPRHKVTEMGQEVTMRCQPILGHNTVFWYRQTMMQGLELLAYFRNRAPLDDSGMPKDRFSAEMPDATLATLKIQPSEPRDSAVYFCASGLVPSIPGVYGYTFGSGTRLTVV.

The chain has TRBV7-9 and TRBJ2-1; possibly TRBD1 for D (5 bases). V lost 3 bases and J 1 base, leaving 7 bases between the germline ends. Germline V CDR1 and CDR2: SEHNR, FQNEAQ (reference sequence). The CDR3 has 14 amino acids. CDR3 bases: TGTGCCAGCAGCTTCGACAGTTCCTACAATGAGCAGTTCTTC. It codes for CASSFDSSYNEQFF.